One sample yielded the 9 T cell receptor beta chains listed below, sequenced in a study of blood T cell repertoires in COVID-19. The data were produced by immunoSEQ multiplex PCR, yet TCRdb's version contains in-frame clones alone and is incomplete. The sample contains around 400,000 clones, more than 70% of which appear only once. Sequenced input: PBMCs or T cells enriched from blood (not recorded which). The receptors come from a woman younger than 35 who had been exposed to COVID-19.

This sequence joins TRBV27 and TRBJ2-1; tentatively, D is TRBD1 (6 bases). Germline loops: CDR1 MNHEY, CDR2 SMNVEV (reference sequence). The CDR3 is 16 residues long. V dropped 5 bases and J dropped 0 bases, with 14 bases sitting between them. As DNA, the CDR3 is TGTGCCAGCAGTACAGGGTTGAGGCCCTCCTACAATGAGCAGTTCTTC. As protein: CASSTGLRPSYNEQFF.

For this clone: Within the sample, other DNA sequences also encode this same CDR3. The J gene is TRBJ1-6, the V gene TRBV10-2; no definite D call. The CDR3 is made up of 14 amino acids. Germline V gene sequence: CDR1 WSHSY, CDR2 SAAADI. V lost 6 bases to trimming and J lost 6 bases, with 12 bases between them. CDR3 sequence (DNA): TGCGCCAGCAGACCTGGAACAGCTAATTCACCCCTCCACTTT. Translated, it gives CASRPGTANSPLHF.

This clone was found a few times. The chain links TRBV5-4 to TRBJ1-6, with D unresolved. Trimming took off 7 bases at V and 1 base at J, with 15 bases between the two ends. CDR1 is SGHNT and CDR2 is YYREEE in the germline V gene (reference sequence). The CDR3 has 16 amino acids. CDR3 DNA sequence: TGTGCCAGCCACCGCGGGAGCGGATCCTATAATTCACCCCTCCACTTT. It is translated as CASHRGSGSYNSPLHF.

This clone was observed a handful of times. The chain uses TRBV28 and TRBJ2-7; 9 nucleotides agree with TRBD1. CDR1 MDHEN and CDR2 SYDVKM come from the germline V gene. The CDR3 has 15 residues. V shed 8 bases, J shed 3 bases, and the junction held 11 bases outside the gene matches. The CDR3 sequence is CASGVVGTGIYEQYF. CDR3 coding DNA: TGTGCCAGCGGAGTCGTAGGGACAGGGATCTACGAGCAGTACTTC.

CDR3 coding DNA: TGTGCCAGCAGCTTAACAGGAGCAGACCAAGAGACCCAGTACTTC. Amino acids: CASSLTGADQETQYF. The chain joins TRBV7-2 to TRBJ2-5; the D gene is possibly TRBD1 (5 bases). The CDR3 extends over 15 amino acids. Germline-derived CDR1 and CDR2 are SGHTA and FQGNSA. Trimming removed 2 bases at V and 0 bases at J, with 10 bases between.

The rearrangement uses TRBV27 and TRBJ2-7, with 7 bases identical to TRBD1. The V gene end was trimmed by 5 bases and the J gene end by 2 bases; junction bases not matched to a gene: 12. The CDR3 is 16 residues long. In germline, CDR1 is MNHEY, CDR2 SMNVEV (reference sequence). For the CDR3, the DNA is TGTGCCAGCAGTCTACGTTACGGGACAGTTACCTACGAGCAGTACTTC. As protein: CASSLRYGTVTYEQYF.

In its sample, this clone was seen a few times. V and J are TRBV6-5 and TRBJ1-2; D is perhaps TRBD1 (5 bases). Germline CDR1 is MNHEY and CDR2 is SVGAGI. Between the trimmed V and J ends, which lost 5 bases and 4 bases, there was a span of 14 bases. This CDR3 spans 14 amino acids. CDR3 nucleotide sequence: TGTGCCAGCAGTCCTCAGGGAGGAAGCTATGGCTACACCTTC. It is translated as CASSPQGGSYGYTF.

The chain is built from TRBV5-4 and TRBJ2-5; 10 bases map to TRBD2. The V gene end was trimmed by 7 bases and the J gene end by 2 bases; junction bases not matched to a gene: 2. The CDR3 is 13 residues long. Germline values: CDR1 SGHNT, CDR2 YYREEE (reference sequence). This CDR3 is CASGLAEQETQYF. DNA for the CDR3: TGTGCCAGCGGACTAGCGGAACAAGAGACCCAGTACTTC.

This rearrangement joins TRBV7-3 to TRBJ2-1, with 15 bases identical to TRBD2. V was clipped by 0 bases and J by 7 bases; unmatched bases: 1. CDR1 and CDR2 from the germline V gene are SGHTA and FQGTGA. The CDR3 has 16 amino acids. For the CDR3, the DNA is TGTGCCAGCAGCTTAACGGGACTAGCGGGGGGTAATGAGCAGTTCTTC. Its protein product is CASSLTGLAGGNEQFF.